The 20 T cell receptor beta chains listed next were all sequenced from one sample in a study of T-cell reconstitution after alpha-beta-depleted transplantation in children. Unique molecular identifiers tagged the TCRbeta library. TCRdb analysed the PCR reads with MiXCR anew, one entry per CDR3 protein. This table has about 78,000 distinct CDR3 sequences, 13% to 15% appearing once. The material sequenced was PBMCs, mostly from graft donor cells, taken 180 days after TCRalphabeta/CD19-depleted stem cell transplant. The receptors originated from a male patient aged 2 to 9 who had a stem cell transplant for acute lymphoblastic leukemia, so the T cells may come from the graft donor.

The chain uses TRBV9 and TRBJ2-2; D remains unclear. Germline CDR1 and CDR2: SGDLS and YYNGEE. The CDR3 covers 12 residues. The V end was cut by 0 bases, the J end by 3 bases, with 0 bases between. The CDR3: CASSVDTGELFF. CDR3 bases: TGTGCCAGCAGCGTAGACACCGGGGAGCTGTTTTTT.

The V and J genes are TRBV6-5 and TRBJ2-7, with D possibly being TRBD1 (5 bases). Germline CDR1 is MNHEY and CDR2 is SVGAGI. The V gene lost 2 bases and the J gene lost 0 bases, with 11 bases spanning the gap. The CDR3 spans 15 residues. The CDR3 DNA follows: TGTGCCAGCAGTTACAGACAGCCTTACTCCTACGAGCAGTACTTC. Protein product: CASSYRQPYSYEQYF.

V usage is TRBV5-1 and J usage is TRBJ2-1; D call uncertain. The CDR3 sequence is 11 residues long. The germline V and J ends were trimmed by 0 bases and 5 bases, with 0 bases remaining between them. Germline CDR1 and CDR2: SGHRS and YFSETQ. CDR3 bases: TGCGCCAGCAGCTTGGACAATGAGCAGTTCTTC. Translating gives CASSLDNEQFF.

V and J are TRBV7-2 and TRBJ1-1; D gene unclear. CDR1 is SGHTA and CDR2 is FQGNSA in the germline V gene. The CDR3 is 16 residues long. Deletions cut 7 bases from V and 0 bases from J, with 18 bases between. In nucleotides, the CDR3 is TGTGCCAGCACTTCCCGGTGGTCCGCGATGAACACTGAAGCTTTCTTT. Translated: CASTSRWSAMNTEAFF.

This clonotype was seen more than once but under ten times. DNA of the CDR3: TGTGCCAGCAGCGTAGCTGAAGGTCCGGCGGGGGATACGCAGTATTTT. Its protein product is CASSVAEGPAGDTQYF. The chain carries TRBV9 and TRBJ2-3; D is perhaps TRBD2 (6 bases). There are 16 residues in the CDR3. V gave up 0 bases and J gave up 6 bases, with 17 bases separating them. In germline, CDR1 is SGDLS, CDR2 YYNGEE.

This clonotype came up a few times. V is TRBV4-1 and J is TRBJ1-6, with D perhaps TRBD1 (5 bases). Trimming took 1 base from V and 6 from J, leaving 13 bases between them. The CDR3 is 16 amino acids. Germline V gives CDR1 MGHRA, CDR2 YSYEKL. This CDR3 reads CASSQVLGATNSPLHF. The CDR3 DNA reads as TGCGCCAGCAGCCAAGTCTTAGGGGCGACTAATTCACCCCTCCACTTT.

The chain has TRBV11-2 and TRBJ2-7, with D possibly TRBD2 on 5 matching bases. The CDR3 spans 13 residues. V was cut by 4 bases and J by 7 bases, with 14 bases left in between. Germline V gene lookup returns CDR1 SGHAT and CDR2 FQNNGV. Here the CDR3 reads CASSSMEPGEQYF. CDR3 DNA sequence: TGTGCCAGCAGCTCCATGGAACCGGGAGAGCAGTACTTC.

J is TRBJ1-1 and V is TRBV6-1; 9 positions match TRBD1. J lost 7 bases, V lost 7 bases, and 10 bases had no gene match. Germline V lookup: CDR1 MNHNS, CDR2 SASEGT. The length of the CDR3 is 14 residues. CDR3 protein: CASTIIGTGSEAFF. The CDR3 DNA follows: TGTGCCAGCACTATAATCGGGACAGGGAGTGAAGCTTTCTTT.

This clonotype was counted only a few times. This chain joins TRBV19 and TRBJ1-5; no clear D gene. Germline loops: CDR1 LNHDA, CDR2 SQIVND (reference sequence). CDR3 length equals 13 residues. V was clipped by 2 bases and J by 8 bases, with 10 bases between them. Here the CDR3 DNA reads TGTGCCAGTAGTATAAAGGTTTTAAAGCCCCAGCATTTT. Protein sequence: CASSIKVLKPQHF.

For this clonotype: Mismatch with germline at one junction end may stem from a read error. The chain links TRBV7-7 to TRBJ1-6, with 7 bases fitting TRBD1. CDR1 SSHAT and CDR2 FNYEAQ come from the germline V gene (reference sequence). This CDR3 has 15 amino acids. The CDR3 DNA reads TGTGCTAGCAGCCCCACGACAGGGCCCAATTCACCCCTCCACTTT. Protein: CASSPTTGPNSPLHF.

This chain links TRBV9 with TRBJ1-1; 8 nucleotides match TRBD1. Germline CDR1 and CDR2: SGDLS and YYNGEE. J lost 1 base, V lost 3 bases, and 11 bases had no gene match. The CDR3 covers 17 residues. The CDR3 region has the DNA TGTGCCAGCAGCGGACCGACAGGGGCGGAAACGAACACTGAAGCTTTCTTT. Its translation: CASSGPTGAETNTEAFF.

The rearrangement joins TRBV5-1 to TRBJ2-2; D call uncertain. Trimming left V 2 bases short and J 2 bases short, with 4 bases between. This CDR3 is built from 13 residues. CDR1 and CDR2 (germline): SGHRS, YFSETQ. The CDR3 is CASSFINTGELFF. The CDR3 DNA follows: TGCGCCAGCAGCTTTATTAACACCGGGGAGCTGTTTTTT.

The chain carries TRBV20-1 and TRBJ1-5, with TRBD1 identical over 7 bases. CDR1 is DFQATT and CDR2 is SNEGSKA in the germline V gene (reference sequence). The CDR3 length is 15 residues. The J segment lost 3 bases and the V segment lost 2 bases, leaving 7 bases of the junction unmatched. The CDR3 DNA is TGCAGTGCTAGAATCCCAGGGGGAGTCAATCAGCCCCAGCATTTT. Amino acid sequence: CSARIPGGVNQPQHF.

The sample holds a few counts of this clonotype. The gene calls are TRBV9 and TRBJ2-5; D call uncertain. Germline lookup yields CDR1 SGDLS and CDR2 YYNGEE. CDR3 size: 14 residues. Trimming pared 0 bases from V and 1 base from J, leaving 7 bases between. The CDR3 bases are TGTGCCAGCAGCGTAGATGTGTTCCAAGAGACCCAGTACTTC. Translation gives CASSVDVFQETQYF.

The chain carries TRBV20-1 and TRBJ2-5, with unresolved D. V was trimmed by 6 bases and J by 2 bases, leaving 10 bases between them. From germline, CDR1 is DFQATT and CDR2 SNEGSKA (reference sequence). This CDR3 has 12 residues. The CDR3 sequence is CSARPGQETQYF. Written as DNA, the CDR3 is TGCAGTGCCAGGCCAGGTCAAGAGACCCAGTACTTC.

V and J are TRBV28 and TRBJ2-1; the match to TRBD2 covers 8 bases. CDR1 and CDR2 (germline): MDHEN, SYDVKM. This CDR3 contains 15 residues. V trimming: 6 bases; J trimming: 6 bases; junction bases outside the gene matches: 10. CDR3 nucleotide sequence: TGTGCCAGCAGCCCGGGGGGGCCGAATATCAATGAGCAGTTCTTC. It translates to CASSPGGPNINEQFF.

The rearrangement uses TRBV28 and TRBJ2-3; 8 bases line up with TRBD2. Germline-derived CDR1 and CDR2 are MDHEN and SYDVKM. The J segment lost 7 bases and the V segment lost 7 bases, leaving 7 bases of the junction unmatched. The CDR3 is 13 amino acids. In DNA form, the CDR3 reads TGTGCCAGCAAGGATAGCGGGGAAAATACGCAGTATTTT. Encoded protein: CASKDSGENTQYF.

V is TRBV20-1 and J is TRBJ2-2; unclear D gene. The CDR3 has 15 amino acids. The V gene lost 4 bases and the J gene lost 4 bases, with 16 bases spanning the gap. CDR1 DFQATT and CDR2 SNEGSKA come from the germline V gene (reference sequence). The CDR3 DNA sequence: TGCAGTGCTAACGATATAGGGATCGGCACCGGGGAGCTGTTTTTT. It specifies CSANDIGIGTGELFF.

This clonotype was found a few times. V is TRBV11-1 and J is TRBJ1-1, with 7 bases identical to TRBD1. V gave up 4 bases and J gave up 1 base; unmatched junction bases: 15. Germline loops: CDR1 SGHAT, CDR2 FQDESV (reference sequence). The CDR3 is made up of 18 amino acids. DNA for the CDR3: TGTGCCAGCAGCTCCCGCCCGGGACAGAGGTTTTCGAACACTGAAGCTTTCTTT. Translating gives CASSSRPGQRFSNTEAFF.

This clonotype was picked up a small number of times. V usage is TRBV24-1 and J usage is TRBJ2-5; 9 nucleotides agree with TRBD2. J gave up 5 bases and V 4 bases, and 10 bases lay outside the gene matches. Germline CDR1 is KGHDR and CDR2 is SFDVKD. There are 16 residues in the CDR3. The CDR3 DNA reads TGTGCCACCAGTGACCCCGGGACTAGCAATATGGAGACCCAGTACTTC. It is translated as CATSDPGTSNMETQYF.